Listed below are T cell receptor beta chains from one sample, sequenced in a study of blood T cell repertoires in COVID-19. Libraries were prepared by immunoSEQ multiplex PCR; TCRdb keeps only in-frame clonotypes and omits some of them. The sample includes roughly 150,000 clones, nearly 80% of them seen just once. Sequencing was carried out using peripheral blood. The source is a woman older than 75 with acute or convalescent COVID-19. Both conserved end residues are part of each CDR3. Fields, in order: CDR3 protein, CDR3 DNA, J gene, D gene, V gene, clone size, CDR3 length. A D gene is named only where the DNA matches it firmly. The size entry is marked missing in some rows and otherwise reads once, few, many or a size class.

CDR3aa: CASSDQGTWTEAFF
CDR3nt: TGTGCCAGCAGTGATCAGGGGACGTGGACTGAAGCTTTCTTT
j_gene: TRBJ1-1
d_gene: -
v_gene: TRBV6-1
abundance: -
len: 14

CDR3aa: CSAGLAGGNEQFF
CDR3nt: TGCAGCGCGGGACTAGCGGGAGGGAATGAGCAGTTCTTC
j_gene: TRBJ2-1
d_gene: TRBD2
v_gene: TRBV29-1
abundance: -
len: 13

CDR3aa: CASSSGQGNNQPQHF
CDR3nt: TGTGCCAGCAGTAGCGGACAGGGGAACAATCAGCCCCAGCATTTT
j_gene: TRBJ1-5
d_gene: TRBD1
v_gene: TRBV2
abundance: -
len: 15

CDR3aa: CASSTGAVEQYF
CDR3nt: TGTGCCAGCTCTACAGGCGCGGTCGAGCAGTACTTC
j_gene: TRBJ2-7
d_gene: -
v_gene: TRBV28
abundance: -
len: 12

CDR3aa: CASSPQSSGGSPLHF
CDR3nt: TGCGCCAGCAGCCCCCAAAGTTCGGGTGGATCACCCCTCCACTTT
j_gene: TRBJ1-6
d_gene: -
v_gene: TRBV4-1
abundance: -
len: 15

CDR3aa: CASSQDRLAGIREQYF
CDR3nt: TGTGCCAGCAGCCAAGATCGCCTAGCGGGAATTAGGGAGCAGTACTTC
j_gene: TRBJ2-7
d_gene: TRBD2
v_gene: TRBV3-1/TRBV3-2
abundance: once
len: 16

CDR3aa: CASSLGLAGEYEQFF
CDR3nt: TGTGCCAGCAGCTTGGGGCTAGCGGGAGAGTATGAGCAGTTCTTC
j_gene: TRBJ2-1
d_gene: TRBD2
v_gene: TRBV5-5
abundance: few
len: 15

CDR3aa: CASSLGSWAGYTF
CDR3nt: TGTGCCAGTAGCCTGGGGAGCTGGGCTGGCTACACCTTC
j_gene: TRBJ1-2
d_gene: -
v_gene: TRBV19
abundance: -
len: 13

CDR3aa: CASSPRLAGLRGTDTQYF
CDR3nt: TGTGCCAGCAGCCCTCGCCTAGCGGGGCTCCGCGGTACAGATACGCAGTATTTT
j_gene: TRBJ2-3
d_gene: TRBD2
v_gene: TRBV14
abundance: -
len: 18

CDR3aa: CAWSVVASDRGRLHEQYF
CDR3nt: TGTGCCTGGAGTGTAGTGGCTTCCGACAGGGGCCGTCTACACGAGCAGTACTTC
j_gene: TRBJ2-7
d_gene: TRBD1
v_gene: TRBV30
abundance: -
len: 18

CDR3aa: CASSAGAPNEKLFF
CDR3nt: TGTGCCAGTAGTGCGGGGGCGCCTAATGAAAAACTGTTTTTT
j_gene: TRBJ1-4
d_gene: -
v_gene: TRBV19
abundance: -
len: 14

CDR3aa: CASSSRGSTGGYTF
CDR3nt: TGTGCCAGCAGTTCAAGAGGGTCAACGGGAGGCTACACCTTC
j_gene: TRBJ1-2
d_gene: -
v_gene: TRBV6-5
abundance: once
len: 14

CDR3aa: CASRGAQEAFF
CDR3nt: TGTGCCAGTAGGGGGGCGCAAGAAGCTTTCTTT
j_gene: TRBJ1-1
d_gene: -
v_gene: TRBV19
abundance: -
len: 11

CDR3aa: CSSGTSSNEQFF
CDR3nt: TGCTCATCCGGGACTTCCTCGAATGAGCAGTTCTTC
j_gene: TRBJ2-1
d_gene: -
v_gene: TRBV30
abundance: -
len: 12

CDR3aa: CASRTQNSPLHF
CDR3nt: TGTGCCAGCAGGACACAGAATTCACCCCTCCACTTT
j_gene: TRBJ1-6
d_gene: -
v_gene: TRBV2
abundance: -
len: 12

CDR3aa: CASSGTSGYYEQYF
CDR3nt: TGTGCCAGCAGTGGGACTAGCGGATACTACGAGCAGTACTTC
j_gene: TRBJ2-7
d_gene: TRBD2
v_gene: TRBV27
abundance: few
len: 14

CDR3aa: CASSLDRSLYGYTF
CDR3nt: TGTGCCAGCAGCTTAGACAGGAGTCTCTATGGCTACACCTTC
j_gene: TRBJ1-2
d_gene: -
v_gene: TRBV5-4
abundance: -
len: 14

CDR3aa: CASSPPGAGGANVLTF
CDR3nt: TGTGCCAGCTCACCACCGGGGGCAGGAGGGGCCAACGTCCTGACTTTC
j_gene: TRBJ2-6
d_gene: -
v_gene: TRBV18
abundance: -
len: 16

CDR3aa: CATSDPVTGLNGYTF
CDR3nt: TGTGCCACCAGTGATCCAGTGACAGGGCTTAATGGCTACACCTTC
j_gene: TRBJ1-2
d_gene: TRBD1
v_gene: TRBV24-1
abundance: -
len: 15